This T cell receptor beta chain was sequenced in a study of cytomegalovirus exposure and HLA in healthy donors (dated by TCRdb to 2016 to 2017). Describing the broader study: In an earlier analysis of some 610 of the donors, around 300 Gb of sequence data and 120 million or so unique TCR beta sequences from roughly 200 million T cells were reported. An earlier analysis of approximately 630 of the donors applied high-throughput TCR beta sequencing to assess whether each TCR beta V gene segment acted as functional or pseudogenic. The study aimed to test whether cataloging public T cell receptors could reveal signatures of past pathogen exposure. All discovery cohort repertoires had been generated using a single sequencing platform. The number of typed donors differed by locus: about 620-630 for A, B, C, DRB1 and DQB1; 522 for DQA1; 606 for DPA1; and around 470 for DPB1. Class I and class II HLA loci were covered by the typing at four-digit resolution. Donor age, sex, ethnicity and CMV serostatus were compiled together with the repertoire data. High-throughput TCR immunosequencing, statistical association of individual TCRs with disease status, and machine learning were combined to predict cytomegalovirus infection status. Among 300 to 500 genotyped donors of the cohort, an average of around 220,000 unique TCR beta nucleotide sequences was sequenced per donor, of which about 18% were non-productive. To study patterns of TCR occurrence, a later analysis re-analyzed previously published TCR beta repertoires from several hundred donors and added high-resolution HLA genotyping. Because of strong linkage in the cohort, four to six DR-DQ haplotypes were treated as single units for association and clustering. Genome-wide SNP genotypes for about 55% of the 666 donors were used in a later genetic analysis, which treated that subset as a discovery cohort. The later analysis used no new phenotypic data to find candidate immune exposures, relying instead on TCR beta sequences and their occurrence across donors. In addition to the first cohort of roughly 700 subjects, a separate validation cohort of 130 or so different subjects was used. The study used immunosequencing to profile the T cell repertoires of approximately 690 subjects and linked those repertoires to cytomegalovirus serostatus. Of the roughly 400 genotyped donors, 65% to 90% were placed in the genetic ancestry cluster associated with self-reported Caucasian donors. An early release covering over 500 HLA-typed donors comprised about 290 gigabases of sequencing data and roughly 85 million unique TCR sequences. The investigation overall reported the following: Most TCR sequences were seen in very few donors, while some public TCRs were found in many individuals. A later analysis found that most CMV-associated TCR beta chains appeared HLA-restricted, with HLA associations seemingly driven largely by CMV exposure. A cluster of highly shared sequence variants was judged likely to represent a technical artifact of the sequencing pipeline. In an earlier analysis of 500 to 650 of the donors, most TCR beta V segments appeared in productive rearrangements about 87% or about 30% of the time, broadly matching IMGT annotations. The earlier analysis of approximately 560 of the donors excluded around 17 rarely observed V segments, including chromosome 9 orphons, because counts were too low. A further reported finding was that TCR beta sequences accurately predicted the HLA-A and HLA-B alleles for most subjects in the first cohort. In a later genetic analysis, fewer N-insertions in productive TCRs were reported among donors in an Asian-associated ancestry cluster than the roughly 710-donor mean. When HLA alleles, especially DR and DQ, strongly co-occurred, TCR associations were difficult to assign to individual alleles. A later analysis associated about 18,000 TCR beta sequences with specific HLA alleles at a false discovery rate of 0.05. The authors suggested that the approach could potentially be extended to other disease states and immunological phenotypes. The only immune exposure information available for the cohort was CMV serostatus. In a later analysis, TCR association rates were found to vary across HLA loci, with the most associated TCRs seen for DRB1 alleles and the fewest for HLA-C alleles. Some IMGT-functional V segments, including TRBV6-2 and TRBV6-3, could not be distinguished by the 87-base-pair reads and were therefore excluded. The classifier was reported to diagnose cytomegalovirus status with high specificity and sensitivity in both the original and validation cohorts. In the study, some 160 TCR beta chains were listed as associated with cytomegalovirus. In a later analysis, several top co-occurrence clusters were reported to appear linked to parvovirus B19, influenza, CMV and Epstein-Barr virus. Roughly uniform sequencing depth across donors was assumed in presence/absence analyses, although this assumption may not hold. Because some donors lacked HLA typing at each locus, the association tests relied only on the typed subset. V-gene and J-gene trimming of TCR beta chains was associated with a missense DCLRE1C variant in a later genetic analysis, and the association was replicated in an independent cohort. In vitro tests confirmed that a few of the cytomegalovirus-associated TCR beta chains recognize cytomegalovirus antigens. The cohort was sequenced for TCR beta chains only, and without alpha or paired-chain data the features that could be detected were limited. Linkage disequilibrium might explain the correlated functional status among segregating V segments, but an unknown experimental factor could not be ruled out. A later analysis found that HLA-associated TCR beta chains were more clonally expanded and had lower generation probabilities than equally common non-associated chains.

Library preparation employed the immunoSEQ multiplex PCR assay. A mixture of 60 forward primers for TCR Vbeta segments and 13 reverse primers for TCR Jbeta segments was used in the multiplex PCR. Amplification of the CDR3 region of rearranged TCR beta genes was performed with a multiplex PCR assay on genomic DNA. Amplified TCR beta libraries were sequenced as 87-base-pair reads on the Illumina HiSeq System. Per the original workflow: Across the 700 or so repertoires, a later analysis counted some 80 million unique TCR beta chains, approximately 12 million of which were shared by at least two donors. Raw reads were error-corrected and collapsed into unique sequences by a nearest-neighbor algorithm in which closely related sequences were merged to remove PCR and sequencing errors. V, D and J gene segments were assigned by aligning CDR3 sequences to IMGT reference sequences. Each retained sequence needed at least a six-nucleotide match to both a V gene segment and a J gene segment. Rearrangements were called productive when the CDR3 lacked stop codons and stayed in frame with V and J; all others were non-productive. Following IMGT convention, CDR3 was defined as the stretch from the second conserved V-encoded cysteine up to the conserved J-encoded phenylalanine. In an earlier analysis of roughly 580 of the donors, sequences lacking an unambiguous match to a single V gene segment were excluded. In an earlier analysis of approximately 610 of the donors, V segments were called functional above 56.7% productive rearrangements and were called segregating when the between-donor standard deviation exceeded 5%. A statistical classification framework was built to diagnose cytomegalovirus status from the catalog of TCR beta chain sequences. V and J gene assignment, in a later analysis, came from comparing TCR nucleotide sequences with IMGT/GENE-DB human TR gene sequences. In a later analysis, CDR3 sequences and most-parsimonious VDJ recombination scenarios were assigned using the TCRdist pipeline. In a later analysis, each TCR beta chain was defined by its CDR3 amino acid sequence together with its V-gene family, and reads lacking a unique V-gene family were excluded. To address suspected cross-contamination and a sequencing artifact, a later analysis removed 592 highly shared, low-generation-probability nucleotide sequences. In a later analysis, a clonal expansion index for each public chain was calculated from normalized within-repertoire ranks of inferred template counts. In a later analysis, generation probabilities were computed using a VDJ recombination model fitted to out-of-frame rearrangements, and the results were checked against IGoR. Hypergeometric tests were used in a later analysis to score TCR-TCR, TCR-HLA and TCR-CMV co-occurrence, with a repertoire-size bias correction applied to the TCR pairs. To estimate false discovery rates, a later analysis permuted the HLA or CMV assignments 20 times. In a later analysis, co-occurring TCRs were grouped using DBSCAN, and TCRdist sequence similarity was added for clustering within HLA-allele-positive subsets. For co-occurrence clustering, repertoires with fewer than 30,000 or more than 120,000 public chains were excluded, along with four or five repertoires with anomalous nucleotide sharing. The source is immuneACCESS, and TCRdb retained only in-frame sequences with V and J called. Part of the clones is not carried over; for the studies checked, unresolved V genes explain less than half of this, and the remainder is unexplained. Clonal size and the V and J genes are those of that table, whereas D and trimming came from the DNA. The sample table contains 200,000 to 250,000 clones; only one count was recorded for roughly 89% of them. The ten largest make up less than 1.2% of the sample.

The cohort was made up of roughly 670 healthy bone marrow donors. At the time of sampling, every cohort member was nominally healthy, though immune exposures that went unrecorded were likely present. The donor was CMV seronegative and was included in the group of about 350 seronegative cohort members. Each donor provided a peripheral blood sample, and peripheral blood mononuclear cells were used for TCR beta sequencing. Genomic DNA extraction from the blood cell samples was performed with the Qiagen DNeasy Blood Extraction Kit. As to this clone: It has no known antigen specificity. Per-base qualities were not stored, and no clone one base away is much larger.

The CDR3 numbers 11 residues from cysteine through phenylalanine. CDR3 DNA is the only sequence kept; it has 33 bases, read in frame from the first base. V trim: 7 bases; J trim: 7 bases; unmatched bases: 3. CDR1 and CDR2, looked up from the germline V gene, are MRHNA and SNTAGT. Sequenced sample: PBMCs. The rearrangement joined TRBV6-4 to TRBJ1-2, with 7 bases in between that match TRBD1. This sequence was found in a young woman in good health and CMV-seronegative. The DNA sequence is as follows: TGTGCCAGCAAAGACAGGGTTGGCTACACCTTC. It translates to CASKDRVGYTF.